This TCR beta chain was obtained from a study of shared clonotypes between healthy human individuals. Study at large: Used for every donor were three CD4 naive, three CD4 memory, two CD8 naive and one CD8 memory plate. General study results and limits: Only blood underwent sampling, and tissue repertoires likely differ. Approximately 4.5% was the fraction of naive CD4 clonotypes found shared across several donors. What rarefaction showed was incomplete sorted-subset sequencing despite large depth.

V lost 4 bases to trimming and J lost 5 bases; unmatched junction nucleotides: 8. The CDR3 totals 16 residues. The germline V gene encodes CDR1 KGHSH and CDR2 LQKENI. Concerning this clone itself: No antigen is known for it.

The assay was immunoSEQ multiplex PCR, and TCRdb's table has in-frame clones only and misses some. The repertoire has over 1.5 million clones, roughly 98% of them found once; the top ten carry around 0.45%. V is TRBV18 and J is TRBJ2-5; 12 bases match TRBD1. The receptor comes from a young man in good health. Specimen: naive CD4+ T cells sorted from blood. The subset denotes: CD45RA+ positively selected. CDR3 amino acids: CASSQPGQGAVETQYF. The CDR3 DNA reads TGTGCCAGCTCACAACCGGGACAGGGGGCGGTGGAGACCCAGTACTTC. The variable domain in full, completed from reference TRBV18 and TRBJ2-5, reads NAGVMQNPRHLVRRRGQEARLRCSPMKGHSHVYWYRQLPEEGLKFMVYLQKENIIDESGMPKERFSAEFPKEGPSILRIQQVVRGDSAAYFCASSQPGQGAVETQYFGPGTRLLVL.